This TCR beta chain was captured by sequencing in a study of early T cells in non-severe SARS-CoV-2 infection (dated by TCRdb to about 2021). Background on the whole study: TCR sequencing used bulk RNA from unsorted whole blood, so alpha and beta chains could not be paired.

The CDR3 contains 14 residues, cysteine and phenylalanine counted. Only the CDR3 region is kept as DNA, spanning 42 bases read in frame from base 1. From V the trimming removes 5 bases and from J it removes 4 bases, while the gene matches leave 3 bases of the junction unaccounted for. Taken from the germline V gene, the CDR1 and CDR2 loops are SGHDN and FVKESK. Broader findings and caveats from the paper: Matching against VDJdb was skewed toward anti-spike CD8 responses, likely underestimated virus-specific expansions, and missed private and CD4 specificities.

Library preparation was by 5' RACE. Sequenced using a NextSeq 500. In the TCR library protocol, unique molecular identifiers were attached to individual cDNA molecules to correct for PCR bias and sequencing error. Both TCR alpha and beta chains were sequenced, and tight co-correlation was observed between alpha and beta sequence abundances in each sample. From the authors' description of their analysis: Decombinator V4 was used to annotate TCR sequences for V gene, J gene and CDR3. Expanded TCRs were defined as changing significantly between any two time points under a Poisson model with p below 0.0001. TCR abundances were normalised to the total number of TCRs sequenced per sample and expressed as counts per million. MAIT TCRs were defined by TRAV1-2 paired with TRAJ12, TRAJ20 or TRAJ33, and iNKT TCRs by TRAV10 paired with TRAJ18. VDJdb, accessed 1 November 2021, was searched for CMV, EBV and SARS-CoV-2 annotated TCRs, with TCRs annotated for multiple antigens excluded. TCRdb redid the processing of the public reads, applying fastp at Q25 and MiXCR, and retained in-frame beta chains. For every CDR3 protein sequence, its rows merge into one entry that carries the most common genes and DNA. The V and J calls and clone size are TCRdb's, not the authors'. The sample table shows 25,000 to 35,000 distinct CDR3 sequences, and approximately 5.5% are seen once. Of the sample, approximately 3.5% falls within the top ten clones.

This was a case-control study nested in a cohort of healthcare workers in London, UK, who had nasopharyngeal swab PCR tests and blood samples taken every week. Healthcare workers were recruited between 23 and 31 March 2020, during the week of the UK lockdown, and were followed weekly for up to 16 weeks. There are many counts of this clonotype. Its antigen is unknown. No much larger clone exists at a distance of one base, and base qualities are not known. The chain is encoded by TRBV14 joined to TRBJ2-1; 9 central nucleotides agree with TRBD2. This clonotype originated in an adult who was a healthcare worker with PCR-confirmed SARS-CoV-2 infection or an uninfected control (not recorded which). Sequences were obtained from whole blood. The CDR3 corresponds to CASSGLAGYNEQFF. The sequence in DNA is TGTGCCAGCAGCGGGCTAGCGGGGTACAATGAGCAGTTCTTC. When the CDR3 is completed using the reference TRBV14 and TRBJ2-1 genes on either side, the full variable domain is EAGVTQFPSHSVIEKGQTVTLRCDPISGHDNLYWYRRVMGKEIKFLLHFVKESKQDESGMPNNRFLAERTGGTYSTLKVQPAELEDSGVYFCASSGLAGYNEQFFGPGTRLTVL.